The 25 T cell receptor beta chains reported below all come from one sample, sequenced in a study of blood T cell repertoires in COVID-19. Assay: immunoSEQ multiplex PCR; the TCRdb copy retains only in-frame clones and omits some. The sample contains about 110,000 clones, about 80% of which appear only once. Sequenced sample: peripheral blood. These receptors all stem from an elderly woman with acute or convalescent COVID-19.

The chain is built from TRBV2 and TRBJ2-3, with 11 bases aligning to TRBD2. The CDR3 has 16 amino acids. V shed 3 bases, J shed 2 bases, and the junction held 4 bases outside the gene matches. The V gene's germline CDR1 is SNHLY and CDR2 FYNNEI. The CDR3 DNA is TGTGCCAGCAGTGATCTAGCGGGGGGCAACACAGATACGCAGTATTTT. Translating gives CASSDLAGGNTDTQYF.

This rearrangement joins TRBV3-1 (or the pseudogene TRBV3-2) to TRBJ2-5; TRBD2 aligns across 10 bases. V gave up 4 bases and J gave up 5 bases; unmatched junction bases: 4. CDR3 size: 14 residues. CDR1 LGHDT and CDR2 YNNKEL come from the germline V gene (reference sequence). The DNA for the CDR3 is TGTGCCAGCAGCCCTAGCGGGAGTGGGGAGACCCAGTACTTC. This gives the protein CASSPSGSGETQYF.

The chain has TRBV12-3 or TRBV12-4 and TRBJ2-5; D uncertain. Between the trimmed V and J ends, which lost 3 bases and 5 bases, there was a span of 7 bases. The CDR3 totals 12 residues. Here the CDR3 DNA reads TGTGCCAGCAGTTTTTCTACGGAGACCCAGTACTTC. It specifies CASSFSTETQYF.

CDR3 region: CASSLAQGLAETQYF. CDR3 bases: TGTGCCAGCAGCTTAGCACAAGGACTAGCGGAGACCCAGTACTTC. The chain combines TRBV7-2 with TRBJ2-5; TRBD2 agrees at 9 bases. Losses at the gene ends were 0 bases for V and 5 bases for J; bases not matched to a gene: 4. The CDR3 has 15 amino acids. Germline assignment: CDR1 SGHTA and CDR2 FQGNSA.

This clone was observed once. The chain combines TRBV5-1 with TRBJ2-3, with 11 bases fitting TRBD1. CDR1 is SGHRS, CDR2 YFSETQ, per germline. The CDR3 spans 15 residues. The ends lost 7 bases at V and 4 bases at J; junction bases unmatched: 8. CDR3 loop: CASGQGASGPDTQYF. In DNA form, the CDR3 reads TGCGCCAGCGGACAGGGGGCGTCAGGTCCAGATACGCAGTATTTT.

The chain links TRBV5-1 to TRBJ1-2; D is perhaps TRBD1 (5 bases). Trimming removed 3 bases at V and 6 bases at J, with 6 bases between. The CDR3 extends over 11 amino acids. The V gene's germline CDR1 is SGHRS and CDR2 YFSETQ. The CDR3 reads CASSSGDGYTF. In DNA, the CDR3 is TGCGCCAGCAGCTCGGGGGATGGCTACACCTTC. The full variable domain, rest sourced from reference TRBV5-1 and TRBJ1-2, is KAGVTQTPRYLIKTRGQQVTLSCSPISGHRSVSWYQQTPGQGLQFLFEYFSETQRNKGNFPGRFSGRQFSNSRSEMNVSTLELGDSALYLCASSSGDGYTFGSGTRLTVV.

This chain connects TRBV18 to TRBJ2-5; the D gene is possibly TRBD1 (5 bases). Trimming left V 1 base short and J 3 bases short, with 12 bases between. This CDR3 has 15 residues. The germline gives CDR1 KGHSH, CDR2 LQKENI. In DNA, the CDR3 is TGTGCCAGCTCACCACGCGGTCCCAGGGAAGAGACCCAGTACTTC. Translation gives CASSPRGPREETQYF. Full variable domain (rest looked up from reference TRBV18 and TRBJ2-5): NAGVMQNPRHLVRRRGQEARLRCSPMKGHSHVYWYRQLPEEGLKFMVYLQKENIIDESGMPKERFSAEFPKEGPSILRIQQVVRGDSAAYFCASSPRGPREETQYFGPGTRLLVL.

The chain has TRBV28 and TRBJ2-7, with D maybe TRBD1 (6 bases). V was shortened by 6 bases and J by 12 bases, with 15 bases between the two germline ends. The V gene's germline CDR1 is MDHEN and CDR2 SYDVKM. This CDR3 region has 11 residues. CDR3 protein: CASSLRDKMYF. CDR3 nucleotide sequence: TGTGCCAGCAGCCTCCGGGACAAGATGTACTTC.

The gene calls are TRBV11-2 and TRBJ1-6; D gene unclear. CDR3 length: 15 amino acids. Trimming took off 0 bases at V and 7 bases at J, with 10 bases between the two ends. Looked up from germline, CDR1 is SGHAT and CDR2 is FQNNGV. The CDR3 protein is CASSLDLVANSPLHF. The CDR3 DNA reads TGTGCCAGCAGCTTAGATCTGGTTGCGAATTCACCCCTCCACTTT.

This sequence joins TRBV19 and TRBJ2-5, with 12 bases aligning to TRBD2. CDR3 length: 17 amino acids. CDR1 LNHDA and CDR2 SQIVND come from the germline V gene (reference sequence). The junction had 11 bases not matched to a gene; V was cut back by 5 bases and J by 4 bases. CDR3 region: CASSASSGGAGAETQYF. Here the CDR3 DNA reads TGTGCCAGTAGTGCCTCTAGCGGGGGGGCCGGGGCAGAGACCCAGTACTTC. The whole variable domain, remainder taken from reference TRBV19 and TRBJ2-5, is DGGITQSPKYLFRKEGQNVTLSCEQNLNHDAMYWYRQDPGQGLRLIYYSQIVNDFQKGDIAEGYSVSREKKESFPLTVTSAQKNPTAFYLCASSASSGGAGAETQYFGPGTRLLVL.

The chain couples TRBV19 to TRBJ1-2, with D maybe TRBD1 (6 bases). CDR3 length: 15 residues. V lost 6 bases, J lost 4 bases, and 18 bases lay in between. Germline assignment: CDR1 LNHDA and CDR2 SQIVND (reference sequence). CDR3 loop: CASSAETGLSYGYTF. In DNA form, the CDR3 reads TGTGCCAGTAGCGCCGAGACAGGACTCAGCTATGGCTACACCTTC.

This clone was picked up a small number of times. The CDR3 reads CASSEYTDRGREKLFF. CDR3 coding DNA: TGTGCCAGCAGTGAATATACGGACAGGGGGAGAGAAAAACTGTTTTTT. This rearrangement joins TRBV25-1 to TRBJ1-4; 10 bases are shared with TRBD1. CDR1 and CDR2 from the germline V gene are MGHDK and SYGVNS. The J segment lost 8 bases and the V segment lost 0 bases, leaving 6 bases of the junction unmatched. CDR3 length equals 16 residues.

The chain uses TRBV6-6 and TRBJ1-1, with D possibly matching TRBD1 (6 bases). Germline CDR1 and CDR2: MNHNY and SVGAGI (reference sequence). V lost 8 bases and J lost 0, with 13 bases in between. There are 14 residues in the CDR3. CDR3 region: CASGTTGLNTEAFF. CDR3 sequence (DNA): TGTGCCAGCGGGACTACAGGGTTGAACACTGAAGCTTTCTTT.

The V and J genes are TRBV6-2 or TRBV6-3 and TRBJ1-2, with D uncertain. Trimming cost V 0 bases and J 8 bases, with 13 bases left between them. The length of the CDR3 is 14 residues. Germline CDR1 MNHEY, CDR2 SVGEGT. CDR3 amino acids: CASSYSEGLGGYTF. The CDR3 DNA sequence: TGTGCCAGCAGTTACTCCGAGGGATTGGGGGGCTACACCTTC.

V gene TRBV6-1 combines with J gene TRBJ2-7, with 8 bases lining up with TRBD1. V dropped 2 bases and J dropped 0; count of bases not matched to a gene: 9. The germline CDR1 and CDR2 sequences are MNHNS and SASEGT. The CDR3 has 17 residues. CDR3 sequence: CASSEPRAGGLSYEQYF. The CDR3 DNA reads TGTGCCAGCAGTGAACCCCGGGCAGGGGGCCTCTCCTACGAGCAGTACTTC.

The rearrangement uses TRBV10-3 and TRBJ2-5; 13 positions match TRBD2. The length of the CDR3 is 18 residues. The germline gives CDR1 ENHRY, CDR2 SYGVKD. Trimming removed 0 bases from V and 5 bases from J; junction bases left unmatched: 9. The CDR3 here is CAISESRGLAGSGETQYF. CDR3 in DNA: TGTGCCATCAGTGAGTCCAGGGGACTAGCGGGGTCGGGGGAGACCCAGTACTTC.

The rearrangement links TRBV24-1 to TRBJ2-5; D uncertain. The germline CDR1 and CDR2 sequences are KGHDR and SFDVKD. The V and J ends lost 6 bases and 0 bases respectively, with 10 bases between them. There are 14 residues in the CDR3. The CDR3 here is CATSSGGYQETQYF. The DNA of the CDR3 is TGTGCCACCAGTTCCGGCGGCTACCAAGAGACCCAGTACTTC.

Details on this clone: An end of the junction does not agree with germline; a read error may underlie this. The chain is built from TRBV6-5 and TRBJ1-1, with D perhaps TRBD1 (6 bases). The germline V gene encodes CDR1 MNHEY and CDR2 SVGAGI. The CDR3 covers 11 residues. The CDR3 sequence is CASGTGPAGRF. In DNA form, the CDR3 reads TGTGCCAGCGGAACAGGGCCGGCGGGTAGATTT.

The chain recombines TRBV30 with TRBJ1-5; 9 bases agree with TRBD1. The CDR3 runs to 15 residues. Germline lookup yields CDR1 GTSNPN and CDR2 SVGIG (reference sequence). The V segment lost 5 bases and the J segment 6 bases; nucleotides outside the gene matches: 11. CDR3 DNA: TGTGCCTGGGGAACCGGGACAGGGTGGATTCAGCCCCAGCATTTT. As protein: CAWGTGTGWIQPQHF.

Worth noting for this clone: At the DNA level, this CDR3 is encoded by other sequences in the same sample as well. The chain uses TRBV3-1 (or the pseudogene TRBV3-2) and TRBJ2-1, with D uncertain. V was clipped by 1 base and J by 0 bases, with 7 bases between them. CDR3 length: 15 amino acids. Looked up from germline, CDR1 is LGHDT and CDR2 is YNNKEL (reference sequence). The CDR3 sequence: CASSQGLPSYNEQFF. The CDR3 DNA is TGTGCCAGCAGCCAAGGACTCCCCTCCTACAATGAGCAGTTCTTC.

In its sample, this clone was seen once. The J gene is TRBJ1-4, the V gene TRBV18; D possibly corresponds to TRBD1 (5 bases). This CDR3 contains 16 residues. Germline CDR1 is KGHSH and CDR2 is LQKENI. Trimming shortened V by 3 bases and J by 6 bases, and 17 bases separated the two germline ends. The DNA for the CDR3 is TGTGCCAGCTCACCTCGGGCATTCGGGGGAGATGAAAAACTGTTTTTT. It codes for CASSPRAFGGDEKLFF.

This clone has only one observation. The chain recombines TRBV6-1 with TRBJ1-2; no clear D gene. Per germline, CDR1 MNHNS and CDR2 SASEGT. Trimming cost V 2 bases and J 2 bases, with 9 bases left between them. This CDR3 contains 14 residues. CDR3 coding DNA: TGTGCCAGCAGTGAATATGGGGAGAACTATGGCTACACCTTC. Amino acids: CASSEYGENYGYTF.

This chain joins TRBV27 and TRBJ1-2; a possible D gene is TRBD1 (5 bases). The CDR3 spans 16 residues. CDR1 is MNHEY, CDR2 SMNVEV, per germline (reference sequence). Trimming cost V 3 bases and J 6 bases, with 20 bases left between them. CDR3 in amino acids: CASSFVYSGIPNGYTF. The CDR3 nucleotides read TGTGCCAGCAGTTTTGTTTACTCAGGGATCCCTAATGGCTACACCTTC.

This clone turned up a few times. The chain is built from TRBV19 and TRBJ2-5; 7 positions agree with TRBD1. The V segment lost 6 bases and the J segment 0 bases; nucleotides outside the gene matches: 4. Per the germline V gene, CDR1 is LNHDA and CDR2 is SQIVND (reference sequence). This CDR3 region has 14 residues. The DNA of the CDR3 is TGTGCCAGTAGGGCAGGGGGAAACCAAGAGACCCAGTACTTC. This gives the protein CASRAGGNQETQYF.

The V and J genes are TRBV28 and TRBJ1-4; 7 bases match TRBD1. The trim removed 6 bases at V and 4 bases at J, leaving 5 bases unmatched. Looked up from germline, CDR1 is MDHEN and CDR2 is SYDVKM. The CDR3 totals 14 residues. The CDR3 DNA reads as TGTGCCAGCAGCAACCGGGACAGTAATGAAAAACTGTTTTTT. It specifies CASSNRDSNEKLFF.